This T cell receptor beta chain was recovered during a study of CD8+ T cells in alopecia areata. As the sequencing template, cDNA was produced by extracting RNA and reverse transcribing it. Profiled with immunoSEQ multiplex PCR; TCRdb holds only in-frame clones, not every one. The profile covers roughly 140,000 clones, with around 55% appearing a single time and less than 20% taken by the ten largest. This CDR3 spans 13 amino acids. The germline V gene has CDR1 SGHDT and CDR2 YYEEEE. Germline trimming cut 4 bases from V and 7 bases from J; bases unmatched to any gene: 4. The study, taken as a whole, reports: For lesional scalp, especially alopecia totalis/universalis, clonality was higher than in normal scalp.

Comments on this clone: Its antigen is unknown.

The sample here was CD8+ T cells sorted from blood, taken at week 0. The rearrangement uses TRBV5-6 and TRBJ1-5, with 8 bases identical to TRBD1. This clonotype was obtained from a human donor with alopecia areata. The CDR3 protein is CASSPTGDQPQHF. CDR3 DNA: TGTGCCAGCAGCCCGACAGGGGACCAGCCCCAGCATTTT.